The entry below gives a single T cell receptor beta chain sequence along with its context. The CDR3 consists of 11 residues. V was clipped by 5 bases and J by 13 bases, with 12 bases between them. Per the germline V gene, CDR1 is SNHLY and CDR2 is FYNNEI. Study processing details: Cell counts per sample came from amplifying reference gene primers. Data came from immunoSEQ multiplex PCR; TCRdb stores just in-frame clones and leaves some out. The V and J calls and clone size were taken over from that table, and D and trimming were inferred from the DNA. Of about 380,000 clones listed, nearly 90% were seen once; the top ten hold about 6.5%. This sample was taken from a study of blood T cell repertoires in COVID-19. Turning to the study itself: Acute and convalescent COVID-19 specimens originated in the United States, Italy and Spain. T cells, B-cell-depleted T cells, or PBMCs supplied cDNA or gDNA.

Sequences were obtained from peripheral blood. This receptor was obtained from a man younger than 35 with active or convalescent COVID-19. This rearrangement joins TRBV2 to TRBJ1-3; D is undetermined. CDR3 region: CASSSVGSIYF. CDR3 nucleotide sequence: TGTGCCAGCAGTTCCGTCGGGAGTATATATTTT.